This TCR beta chain was profiled in a study of regulatory T cells in long-lasting Graves disease. The time point is: newly diagnosed GD, antithyroid drugs for less than 3 months. Preparation of the TCR library used RNA extracted from PBMCs. Germline CDR1 is LNHDA and CDR2 is SQIVND (reference sequence). Losses at the gene ends were 7 bases for V and 4 bases for J; bases not matched to a gene: 7. The CDR3 has 14 residues. Points on this clonotype: The antigen is undetermined.

Researchers made TCR beta libraries by using iRepertoire HTBI primers and running Arm-PCR on CDR3 regions. TCRdb analysed the multiplex PCR reads with MiXCR anew, one entry per CDR3 protein. The table includes 350,000 to 500,000 distinct CDR3 sequences, around 17% detected once. General study findings and limits: TCR diversity in persistent Graves' patients was below that of newly diagnosed ones.

The sample also formed part of further work on T cells in Graves' hyperthyroidism and ophthalmopathy. That source adds: Diagnoses rested on clinical symptoms, serum thyroxine and TRAb, thyroid ultrasound and orbital computed tomography. First-round RT-PCR of the TCR CDR3 relied on the HTBI primer set. Blood also held most thyroid clonotypes expanded beyond 0.001.

J is TRBJ2-7 and V is TRBV19, with TRBD1 matching 10 bases. The sequence was obtained from a woman in her 30s with Graves disease. This material consisted of peripheral blood mononuclear cells (PBMCs), taken at new diagnosis, from a patient treated with antithyroid drugs. The CDR3 is CASTRGQGSYEQYF. CDR3 in DNA: TGTGCCAGTACCCGGGGACAGGGGTCTTACGAGCAGTACTTC.